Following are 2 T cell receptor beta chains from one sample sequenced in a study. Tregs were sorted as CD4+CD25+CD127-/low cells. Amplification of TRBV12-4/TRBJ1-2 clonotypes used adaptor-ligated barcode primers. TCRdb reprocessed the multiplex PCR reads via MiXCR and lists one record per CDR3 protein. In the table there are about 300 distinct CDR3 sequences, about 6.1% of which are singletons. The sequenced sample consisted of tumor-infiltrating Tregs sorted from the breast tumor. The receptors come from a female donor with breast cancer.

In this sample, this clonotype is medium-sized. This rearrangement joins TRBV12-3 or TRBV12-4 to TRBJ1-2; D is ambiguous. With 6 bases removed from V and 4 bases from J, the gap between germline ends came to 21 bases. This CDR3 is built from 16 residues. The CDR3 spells CASSYSSAGSGYGYTF. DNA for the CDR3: TGTGCCAGCAGCTACTCGTCGGCTGGGTCCGGCTATGGCTACACCTTC.

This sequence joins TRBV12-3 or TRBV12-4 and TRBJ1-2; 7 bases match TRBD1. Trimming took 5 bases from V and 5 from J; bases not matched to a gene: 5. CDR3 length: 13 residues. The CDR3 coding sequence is TGTGCCAGCAGTGAGCCGGGACAGTATGGCTACACCTTC. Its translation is CASSEPGQYGYTF.